Listed below are T cell receptor beta chains from one sample, sequenced in a study of cytomegalovirus exposure and HLA in healthy donors. Only in-frame clones appear in the TCRdb table, and some are missing; sequencing was by immunoSEQ multiplex PCR. The table lists about 260,000 clones, roughly 91% of them singletons, with around 3.1% in the top ten. Input material: PBMCs. All receptors come from a woman in her twenties or thirties in good health and CMV-seronegative. Both conserved end residues are part of each CDR3. D genes are given only for firm matches. Where a row states a size, it is once, few, many or the class of an expanded clone; other rows omit it.

J gene | D gene | clone size | CDR3 length | V gene | CDR3 DNA | CDR3 protein
TRBJ1-4 | - | - | 16 | TRBV7-8 | TGTGCCAGCAGCTCTTACTCGGGAGGTGGAGGTGAAAAACTGTTTTTT | CASSSYSGGGGEKLFF
TRBJ2-1 | - | - | 16 | TRBV9 | TGTGCCAGCACCGCTTCAGTTCACTCAATCTTAAATGAGCAGTTCTTC | CASTASVHSILNEQFF
TRBJ2-2 | - | - | 15 | TRBV5-1 | TGCGCCAGCAGCCCCGGGAGTGTGGATGGCGGGGAGCTGTTTTTT | CASSPGSVDGGELFF
TRBJ1-4 | - | - | 14 | TRBV9 | TGTGCCAGCAGCGTAGAGGCAGGGAATGAAAAACTGTTTTTT | CASSVEAGNEKLFF
TRBJ1-5 | TRBD1 | - | 16 | TRBV28 | TGTGCCAGCAGTGTGTACAGGGGTGGGAGCAATCAGCCCCAGCATTTT | CASSVYRGGSNQPQHF
TRBJ2-7 | - | - | 13 | TRBV5-6 | TGTGCCAGCACCAAAGGCTCTTCCTACGAGCAGTACTTC | CASTKGSSYEQYF
TRBJ2-1 | TRBD2 | few | 15 | TRBV7-6 | TGTGCCAGCAGCCCGGGACTAGCGGGAGCCAATGAGCAGTTCTTC | CASSPGLAGANEQFF
TRBJ1-4 | - | - | 14 | TRBV28 | TGTGCCAGCAGTACCGGGAGGTCTAATGAAAAACTGTTTTTT | CASSTGRSNEKLFF
TRBJ2-1 | TRBD2 | - | 12 | TRBV6-1 | TGTGCCGGAGCGGGAGGAGCCAATGAGCAGTTCTTC | CAGAGGANEQFF
TRBJ2-5 | TRBD1 | - | 15 | TRBV30 | TGTGCCTGGAGTGGACCACAGGGGGCGGCCGAGACCCAGTACTTC | CAWSGPQGAAETQYF
TRBJ1-5 | - | - | 13 | TRBV6-5 | TGTGCCAGCAGCCTAGTTCTAGGTCAGCCCCAGCATTTT | CASSLVLGQPQHF
TRBJ2-5 | TRBD1 | - | 13 | TRBV15 | TGTGCCACCAGGGACAGGGCACAAGAGACCCAGTACTTC | CATRDRAQETQYF
TRBJ2-7 | - | - | 15 | TRBV7-2 | TGTGCCAGCAGCCCAAAGTTGGGACGGAGCTACGAGCAGTACTTC | CASSPKLGRSYEQYF
TRBJ2-1 | - | - | 14 | TRBV5-6 | TGTGCCAGCAGCTCCTTACTAGTTTTCAATGAGCAGTTCTTC | CASSSLLVFNEQFF
TRBJ2-6 | - | - | 14 | TRBV27 | TGTGCCAGCCATCAGGGAACTGGGGCCAACGTCCTGACTTTC | CASHQGTGANVLTF
TRBJ2-1 | TRBD2 | once | 13 | TRBV25-1 | TGTGCCAGCTTCGGGACTAGTTCCAATGAGCAGTTCTTC | CASFGTSSNEQFF
TRBJ1-5 | - | - | 14 | TRBV6-1 | TGTGCCAGCAGTGATCGGGGGCAGCATCAGCCCCAGCATTTT | CASSDRGQHQPQHF
TRBJ2-7 | - | - | 15 | TRBV2 | TGTGCCAGCAGTCCCACTCGGACAGTTAGGAACGAGCAGTACTTC | CASSPTRTVRNEQYF
TRBJ1-1 | - | - | 14 | TRBV29-1 | TGCAGCGTTGAAATCGGCCAGCCGCGGTCCGGAGCTTTCTTT | CSVEIGQPRSGAFF